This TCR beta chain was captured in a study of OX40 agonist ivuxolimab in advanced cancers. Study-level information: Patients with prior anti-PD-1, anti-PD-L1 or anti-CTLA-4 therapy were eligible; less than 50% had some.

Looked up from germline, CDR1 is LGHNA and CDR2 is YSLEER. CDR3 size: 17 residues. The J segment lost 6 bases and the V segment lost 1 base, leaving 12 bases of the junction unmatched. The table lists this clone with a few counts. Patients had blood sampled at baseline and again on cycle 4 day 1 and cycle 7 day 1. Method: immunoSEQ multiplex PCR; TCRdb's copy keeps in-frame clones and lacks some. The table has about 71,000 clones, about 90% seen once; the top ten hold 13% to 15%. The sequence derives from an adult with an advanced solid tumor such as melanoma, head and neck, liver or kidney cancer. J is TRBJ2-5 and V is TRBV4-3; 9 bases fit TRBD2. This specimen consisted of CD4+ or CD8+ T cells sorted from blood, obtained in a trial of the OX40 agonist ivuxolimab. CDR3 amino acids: CASSQGLADPYPQTQYF. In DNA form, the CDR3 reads TGCGCCAGCAGCCAAGGACTAGCGGACCCTTACCCGCAGACCCAGTACTTC.